Listed below are T cell receptor beta chains from one sample, sequenced in a study of blood T cell repertoires in COVID-19. Sequencing used immunoSEQ multiplex PCR; TCRdb keeps in-frame clones, though not all of them. The sample holds over 200,000 clones; roughly 90% are singletons and the top ten take roughly 2.5%. Input material: peripheral blood. These receptors were collected from a woman in her fifties or sixties with acute or convalescent COVID-19. CDR3s include the opening cysteine and the closing phenylalanine or tryptophan. D genes are given only for firm matches. For some rows the clone size is stated as once, few or many, or as a class when expanded; others skip it.

clone_size,j_call,d_call,v_call,cdr3_aa,cdr3_nt
NA,TRBJ2-3,TRBD2,TRBV7-2,CASSFSSAGVPGTDTQYF,TGTGCCAGCAGCTTCTCTTCGGCGGGAGTCCCCGGCACAGATACGCAGTATTTT
NA,TRBJ2-1,NA,TRBV19,CASASEAGPYNEQFF,TGTGCCAGTGCCTCTGAAGCGGGCCCCTACAATGAGCAGTTCTTC
NA,TRBJ1-1,NA,TRBV19,CASSIQGMNTEAFF,TGTGCCAGTAGTATCCAGGGCATGAACACTGAAGCTTTCTTT
NA,TRBJ1-5,NA,TRBV5-3,CARSEGHKPAASNQPQHF,TGTGCCAGAAGCGAAGGACACAAGCCCGCCGCGAGCAATCAGCCCCAGCATTTT
NA,TRBJ1-5,NA,TRBV5-6,CASSRFGGLSNQPQHF,TGTGCCAGCAGCCGCTTCGGGGGTCTCAGCAATCAGCCCCAGCATTTT
NA,TRBJ2-4,NA,TRBV21-1,CASSGGGDVGECIQYF,TGTGCCAGCAGCGGAGGAGGGGATGTGGGGGAGTGCATTCAGTACTTC
NA,TRBJ2-7,TRBD2,TRBV3-1/TRBV3-2,CASSQQLAGPYEQYF,TGTGCCAGCAGCCAACAACTAGCGGGACCCTACGAGCAGTACTTC
NA,TRBJ2-5,TRBD2,TRBV6-6,CASSRDSGSWNRMETQYF,TGTGCCAGCAGTCGGGATAGCGGGAGCTGGAATAGAATGGAGACCCAGTACTTC
NA,TRBJ1-4,NA,TRBV29-1,CSVGGDFEQLFF,TGCAGCGTTGGTGGTGACTTTGAACAACTGTTTTTT
NA,TRBJ2-5,NA,TRBV18,CASSPRERPGGETQYF,TGTGCCAGCTCACCACGGGAACGGCCCGGGGGAGAGACCCAGTACTTC
NA,TRBJ1-2,TRBD1,TRBV6-5,CASSYLGQGYGYTF,TGTGCCAGCAGTTACCTGGGACAGGGCTATGGCTACACCTTC
NA,TRBJ1-1,NA,TRBV30,CAWSVLRDSEAFF,TGTGCCTGGAGTGTACTAAGGGACTCTGAAGCTTTCTTT
few,TRBJ1-4,TRBD1,TRBV27,CASSHQGEEKLFF,TGTGCCAGCAGCCACCAGGGGGAGGAAAAACTGTTTTTT
few,TRBJ2-7,NA,TRBV5-1,CASRQGGSYEQYF,TGCGCCAGCCGGCAGGGAGGCTCCTACGAGCAGTACTTC
once,TRBJ2-3,NA,TRBV18,CASSLHRSTDTQYF,TGTGCCAGCTCTCTTCATAGAAGCACAGATACGCAGTATTTT
NA,TRBJ2-3,NA,TRBV28,CASSFSAYHF,TGTGCCAGCAGTTTTAGCGCCTATCACTTT
once,TRBJ1-1,NA,TRBV24-1,CATSDLQEVGLSTEAFF,TGTGCCACCAGTGATTTGCAAGAGGTCGGACTTAGCACTGAAGCTTTCTTT
once,TRBJ1-5,TRBD1,TRBV6-5,CASSYSGQRNQPQHF,TGTGCCAGCAGTTACTCGGGACAGCGAAATCAGCCCCAGCATTTT
NA,TRBJ1-1,NA,TRBV21-1,CASSKAKGRTEAFF,TGTGCCAGCAGCAAAGCGAAGGGGAGGACTGAAGCTTTCTTT
NA,TRBJ1-6,NA,TRBV11-2,CASSLYGSPLHF,TGTGCCAGCAGCTTGTACGGTTCACCCCTCCACTTT
NA,TRBJ2-2,TRBD1,TRBV6-5,CASRRQGRTGELFF,TGTGCCAGCAGGCGACAGGGTCGTACCGGGGAGCTGTTTTTT
NA,TRBJ2-3,TRBD1,TRBV5-5,CASSPRDRVTDTQYF,TGTGCCAGCTCGCCCCGGGACAGGGTCACAGATACGCAGTATTTT
NA,TRBJ1-1,NA,TRBV15,CATSRAGRGTEAFF,TGTGCCACCAGCAGAGCAGGGAGGGGCACTGAAGCTTTCTTT
NA,TRBJ1-6,NA,TRBV21-1,CASSKARDRGLASYNSPLHF,TGTGCCAGCAGCAAAGCACGGGACAGGGGTTTAGCCTCCTATAATTCACCCCTCCACTTT
once,TRBJ1-3,NA,TRBV4-1,CASKRWLDSSGNTIYF,TGCGCCAGCAAACGGTGGTTGGACAGCTCTGGAAACACCATATATTTT
NA,TRBJ1-1,NA,TRBV20-1,CSASEDLNTEAFF,TGCAGTGCTAGTGAAGACTTGAACACTGAAGCTTTCTTT
NA,TRBJ1-5,NA,TRBV19,CASSIGPPGNQPQHF,TGTGCCAGTAGTATAGGCCCCCCAGGGAATCAGCCCCAGCATTTT
NA,TRBJ2-2,NA,TRBV20-1,CSASSQGRTNTGELFF,TGCAGTGCTAGTTCGCAGGGGCGCACCAACACCGGGGAGCTGTTTTTT
NA,TRBJ1-4,TRBD1,TRBV6-5,CASSPDRGYSEKLFF,TGTGCCAGCAGTCCGGACAGGGGCTATAGTGAAAAACTGTTTTTT
NA,TRBJ1-6,TRBD1,TRBV6-6,CASSPRQGARGYNSPLHF,TGTGCCAGCAGTCCTAGACAGGGAGCAAGGGGCTATAATTCACCCCTCCACTTT
NA,TRBJ2-1,NA,TRBV25-1,CASSADRTPYNEQFF,TGTGCCAGCAGTGCTGACAGAACTCCTTACAATGAGCAGTTCTTC
NA,TRBJ1-6,TRBD1,TRBV6-5,CASSYSGRGDSPLHF,TGTGCCAGCAGTTACTCGGGCAGGGGGGATTCACCCCTCCACTTT
once,TRBJ1-1,NA,TRBV7-8,CASSLDDRRGTEAFF,TGTGCCAGCAGCCTAGACGACCGTAGAGGCACTGAAGCTTTCTTT
NA,TRBJ2-5,NA,TRBV7-6,CASSGGGQETQYF,TGTGCCAGCAGCGGAGGGGGCCAGGAGACCCAGTACTTC
NA,TRBJ1-1,NA,TRBV19,CASRVTDLTAEAFF,TGTGCCAGTAGGGTTACAGATCTCACAGCTGAAGCTTTCTTT
NA,TRBJ2-3,NA,TRBV5-1,CASSLASNTQYF,TGCGCCAGCAGCTTGGCTAGTAATACGCAGTATTTT
NA,TRBJ1-2,NA,TRBV11-2,CASSRNTGGSYGYTF,TGTGCCAGCAGCAGAAACACGGGGGGCAGCTATGGCTACACCTTC
NA,TRBJ2-1,TRBD2,TRBV27,CASFSLAGHYNEQFF,TGTGCCAGCTTCTCCCTAGCGGGGCACTACAATGAGCAGTTCTTC
NA,TRBJ1-4,NA,TRBV28,CASSATTSQGRFFEKLFF,TGTGCCAGCAGTGCAACCACGTCACAGGGAAGATTTTTTGAAAAACTGTTTTTT
few,TRBJ2-3,TRBD1,TRBV6-2/TRBV6-3,CASSYTGGLDTQYF,TGTGCCAGCAGTTACACAGGGGGTTTAGATACGCAGTATTTT
NA,TRBJ2-1,TRBD2,TRBV12-3/TRBV12-4,CASSLWGGGEFF,TGTGCCAGCAGTTTGTGGGGCGGGGGTGAGTTCTTC
NA,TRBJ1-6,NA,TRBV9,CASSVGDIYNSPLHF,TGTGCCAGCAGCGTAGGGGACATCTATAATTCACCCCTCCACTTT
few,TRBJ1-1,NA,TRBV28,CASFPQGSRGEAFF,TGTGCCAGCTTCCCCCAAGGGTCTCGGGGTGAAGCTTTCTTT
NA,TRBJ2-5,NA,TRBV3-1/TRBV3-2,CASSQDFQETQYF,TGTGCCAGCAGCCAAGACTTCCAAGAGACCCAGTACTTC
NA,TRBJ1-2,NA,TRBV5-1,CASSSSHESRGYTF,TGCGCCAGCAGCTCGTCGCATGAGTCGCGGGGCTACACCTTC